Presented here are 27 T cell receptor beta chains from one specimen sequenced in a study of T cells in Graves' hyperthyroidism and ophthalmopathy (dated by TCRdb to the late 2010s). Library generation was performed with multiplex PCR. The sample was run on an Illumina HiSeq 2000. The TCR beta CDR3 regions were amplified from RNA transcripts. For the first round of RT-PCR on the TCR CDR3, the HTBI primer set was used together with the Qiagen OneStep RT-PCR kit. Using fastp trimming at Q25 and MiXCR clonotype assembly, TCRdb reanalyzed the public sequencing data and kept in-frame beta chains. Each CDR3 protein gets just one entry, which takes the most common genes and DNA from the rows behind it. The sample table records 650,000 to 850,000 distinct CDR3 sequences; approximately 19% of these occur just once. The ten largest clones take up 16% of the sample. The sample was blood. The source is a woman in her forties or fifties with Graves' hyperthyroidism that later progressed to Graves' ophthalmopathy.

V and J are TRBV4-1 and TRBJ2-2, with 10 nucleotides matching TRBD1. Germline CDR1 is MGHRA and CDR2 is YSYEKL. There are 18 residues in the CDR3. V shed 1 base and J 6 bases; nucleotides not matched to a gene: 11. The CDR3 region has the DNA TGCGCCAGCAGCCAAGTCGGTGGAGGGGACAGGGGCGCCGGGGAGCTGTTTTTT. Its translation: CASSQVGGGDRGAGELFF.

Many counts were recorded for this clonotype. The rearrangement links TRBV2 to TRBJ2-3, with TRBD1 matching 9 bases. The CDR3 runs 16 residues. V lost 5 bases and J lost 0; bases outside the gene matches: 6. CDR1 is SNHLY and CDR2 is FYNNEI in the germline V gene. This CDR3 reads CASSSNRGLSTDTQYF. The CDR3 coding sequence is TGTGCCAGCAGTTCCAACAGGGGGCTCAGCACAGATACGCAGTATTTT.

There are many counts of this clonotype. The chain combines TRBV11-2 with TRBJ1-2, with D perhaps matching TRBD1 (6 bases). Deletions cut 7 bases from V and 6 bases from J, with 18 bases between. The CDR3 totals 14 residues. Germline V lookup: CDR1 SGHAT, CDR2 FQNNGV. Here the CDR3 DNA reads TGTGCCAGCAAGGACAGACCAGTCCTGGATGGCTACACCTTC. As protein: CASKDRPVLDGYTF.

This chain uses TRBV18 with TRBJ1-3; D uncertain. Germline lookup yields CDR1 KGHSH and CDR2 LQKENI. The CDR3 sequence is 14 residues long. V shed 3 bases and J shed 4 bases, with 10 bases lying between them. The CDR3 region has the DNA TGTGCCAGCTCACCCGGGGATTCAGGAAACACCATATATTTT. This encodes CASSPGDSGNTIYF.

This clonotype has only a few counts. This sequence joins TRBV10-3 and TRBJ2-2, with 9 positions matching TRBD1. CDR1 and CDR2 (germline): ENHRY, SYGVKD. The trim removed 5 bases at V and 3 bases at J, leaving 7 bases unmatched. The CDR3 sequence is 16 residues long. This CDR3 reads CAISPQGAGDTGELFF. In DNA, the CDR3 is TGTGCCATCAGTCCACAGGGGGCGGGAGACACCGGGGAGCTGTTTTTT.

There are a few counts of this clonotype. This CDR3 is CAISDLDRGPLNEQFF. DNA for the CDR3: TGTGCCATCAGTGACCTGGACAGGGGGCCCCTCAATGAGCAGTTCTTC. The chain is built from TRBV10-3 and TRBJ2-1; 11 bases match TRBD1. Losses at the gene ends were 3 bases for V and 6 bases for J; bases not matched to a gene: 7. CDR3 length: 16 amino acids. The germline V gene has CDR1 ENHRY and CDR2 SYGVKD.

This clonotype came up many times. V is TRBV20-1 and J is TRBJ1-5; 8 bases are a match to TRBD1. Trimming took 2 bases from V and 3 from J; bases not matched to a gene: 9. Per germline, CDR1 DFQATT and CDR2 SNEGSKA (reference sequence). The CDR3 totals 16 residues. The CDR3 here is CSARPGGAGLNQPQHF. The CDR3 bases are TGCAGTGCTAGACCAGGGGGCGCGGGTCTCAATCAGCCCCAGCATTTT.

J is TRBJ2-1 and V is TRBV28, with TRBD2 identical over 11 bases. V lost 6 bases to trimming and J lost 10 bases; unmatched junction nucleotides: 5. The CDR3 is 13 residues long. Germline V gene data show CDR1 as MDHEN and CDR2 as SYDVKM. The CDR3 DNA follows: TGTGCCAGCAGCCCGAGACTAGCGGGAGAGCAGTTCTTC. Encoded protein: CASSPRLAGEQFF.

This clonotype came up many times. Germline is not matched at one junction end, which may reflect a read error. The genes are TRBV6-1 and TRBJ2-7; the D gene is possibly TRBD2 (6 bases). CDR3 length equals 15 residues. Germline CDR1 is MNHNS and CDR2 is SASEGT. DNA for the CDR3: TGTGCCAGCAGCGAAGGCGTGGGGGGAGGCTACGAGCAGTACTTC. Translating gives CASSEGVGGGYEQYF.

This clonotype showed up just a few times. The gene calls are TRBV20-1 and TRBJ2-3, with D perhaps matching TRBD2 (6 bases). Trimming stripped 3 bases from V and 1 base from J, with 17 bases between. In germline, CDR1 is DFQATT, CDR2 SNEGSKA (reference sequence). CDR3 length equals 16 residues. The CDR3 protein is CSASPARSGGTDTQYF. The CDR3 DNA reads TGCAGTGCTAGTCCTGCCAGGTCGGGAGGCACAGATACGCAGTATTTT.

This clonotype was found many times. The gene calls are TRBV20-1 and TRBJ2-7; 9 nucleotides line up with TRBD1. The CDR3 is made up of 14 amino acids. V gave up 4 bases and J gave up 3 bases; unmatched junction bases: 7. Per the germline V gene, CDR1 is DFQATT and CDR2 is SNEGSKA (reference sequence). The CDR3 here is CSAKTGQGDYEQYF. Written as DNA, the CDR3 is TGCAGTGCTAAAACGGGACAGGGCGACTACGAGCAGTACTTC.

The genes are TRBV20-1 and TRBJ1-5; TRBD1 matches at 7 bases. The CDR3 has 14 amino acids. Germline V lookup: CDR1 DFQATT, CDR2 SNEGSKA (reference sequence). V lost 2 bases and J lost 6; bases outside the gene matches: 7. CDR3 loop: CSARQGGDPQPQHF. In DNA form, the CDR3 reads TGCAGTGCTAGACAGGGGGGGGACCCTCAGCCCCAGCATTTT.

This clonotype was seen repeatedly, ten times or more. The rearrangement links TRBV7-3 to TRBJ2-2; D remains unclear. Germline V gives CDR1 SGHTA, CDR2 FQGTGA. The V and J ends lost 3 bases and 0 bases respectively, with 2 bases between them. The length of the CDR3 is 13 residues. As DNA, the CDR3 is TGTGCCAGCAGCTTCGCGAACACCGGGGAGCTGTTTTTT. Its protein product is CASSFANTGELFF. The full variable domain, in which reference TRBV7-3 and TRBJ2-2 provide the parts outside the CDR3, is GAGVSQTPSNKVTEKGKYVELRCDPISGHTALYWYRQSLGQGPEFLIYFQGTGAADDSGLPNDRFFAVRPEGSVSTLKIQRTERGDSAVYLCASSFANTGELFFGEGSRLTVL.

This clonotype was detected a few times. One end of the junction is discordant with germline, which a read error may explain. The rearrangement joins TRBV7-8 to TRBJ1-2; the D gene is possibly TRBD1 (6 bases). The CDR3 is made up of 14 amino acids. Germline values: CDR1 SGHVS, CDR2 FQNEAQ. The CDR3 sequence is CASSRVGGANGCTF. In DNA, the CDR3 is TGTGCCAGCAGCCGAGTCGGGGGCGCGAATGGCTGCACCTTC. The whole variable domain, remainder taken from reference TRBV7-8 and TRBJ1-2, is GAGVSQSPRYKVAKRGQDVALRCDPISGHVSLFWYQQALGQGPEFLTYFQNEAQLDKSGLPSDRFFAERPEGSVSTLKIQRTQQEDSAVYLCASSRVGGANGCTFGSGTRLTVV.

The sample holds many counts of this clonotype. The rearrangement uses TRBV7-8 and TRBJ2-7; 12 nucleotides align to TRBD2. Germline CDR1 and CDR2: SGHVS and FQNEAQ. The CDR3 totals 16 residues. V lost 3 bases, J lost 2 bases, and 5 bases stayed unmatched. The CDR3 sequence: CASSLGASGGAYEQYF. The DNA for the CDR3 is TGTGCCAGCAGCTTGGGGGCTAGCGGGGGGGCCTACGAGCAGTACTTC. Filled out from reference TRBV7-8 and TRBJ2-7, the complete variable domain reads GAGVSQSPRYKVAKRGQDVALRCDPISGHVSLFWYQQALGQGPEFLTYFQNEAQLDKSGLPSDRFFAERPEGSVSTLKIQRTQQEDSAVYLCASSLGASGGAYEQYFGPGTRLTVT.

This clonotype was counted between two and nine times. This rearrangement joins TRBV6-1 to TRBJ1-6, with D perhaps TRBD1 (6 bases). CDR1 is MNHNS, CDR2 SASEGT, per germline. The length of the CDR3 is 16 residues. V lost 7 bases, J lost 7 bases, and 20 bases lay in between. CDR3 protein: CASNSRRGGGNSPLHF. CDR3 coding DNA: TGTGCCAGCAATTCCCGGAGGGGGGGAGGAAATTCACCCCTCCACTTT.

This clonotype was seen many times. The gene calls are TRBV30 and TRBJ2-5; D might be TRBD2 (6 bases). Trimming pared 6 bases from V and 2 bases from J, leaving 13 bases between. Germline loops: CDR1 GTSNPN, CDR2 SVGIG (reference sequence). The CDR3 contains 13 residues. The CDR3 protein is CACWGREQETQYF. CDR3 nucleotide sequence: TGTGCCTGCTGGGGACGGGAGCAAGAGACCCAGTACTTC.

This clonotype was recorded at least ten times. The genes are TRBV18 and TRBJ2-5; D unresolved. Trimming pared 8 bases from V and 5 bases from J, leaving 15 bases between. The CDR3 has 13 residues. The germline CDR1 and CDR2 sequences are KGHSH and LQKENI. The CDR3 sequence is CASAHRSGETQYF. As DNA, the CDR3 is TGTGCCAGCGCGCACCGCAGTGGGGAGACCCAGTACTTC.

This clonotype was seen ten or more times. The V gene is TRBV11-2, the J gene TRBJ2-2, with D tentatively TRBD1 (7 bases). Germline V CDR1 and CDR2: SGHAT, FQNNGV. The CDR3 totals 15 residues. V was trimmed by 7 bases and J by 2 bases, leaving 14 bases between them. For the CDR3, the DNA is TGTGCCAGCATCGGAGGGACAGCAAACACCGGGGAGCTGTTTTTT. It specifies CASIGGTANTGELFF.

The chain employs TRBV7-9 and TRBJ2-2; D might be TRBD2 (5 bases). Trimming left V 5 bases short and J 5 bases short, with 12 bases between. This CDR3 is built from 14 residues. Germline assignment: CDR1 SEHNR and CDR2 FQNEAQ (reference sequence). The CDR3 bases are TGTGCCAGCAGCCCGGTTGGCGGGACCGGGGAGCTGTTTTTT. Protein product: CASSPVGGTGELFF.

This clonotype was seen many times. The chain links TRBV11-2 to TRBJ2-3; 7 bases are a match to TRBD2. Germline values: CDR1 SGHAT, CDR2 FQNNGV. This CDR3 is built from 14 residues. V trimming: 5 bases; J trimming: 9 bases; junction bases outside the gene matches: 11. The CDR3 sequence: CASSPGRGGETQYF. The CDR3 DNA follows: TGTGCCAGCAGCCCTGGACGGGGAGGGGAGACGCAGTATTTT.

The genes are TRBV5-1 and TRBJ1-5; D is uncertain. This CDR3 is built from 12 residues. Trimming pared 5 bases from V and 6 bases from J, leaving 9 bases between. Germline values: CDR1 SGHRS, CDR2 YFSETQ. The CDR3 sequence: CASREEGQPQHF. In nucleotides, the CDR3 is TGCGCCAGCAGGGAAGAAGGTCAGCCCCAGCATTTT.

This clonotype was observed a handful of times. CDR3 bases: TGTGCCAGCAGCCTAGATAGCAGGGGAAAACAGCCCCAGCATTTT. It encodes CASSLDSRGKQPQHF. The chain is built from TRBV7-9 and TRBJ1-5, with a possible D match to TRBD1 (6 bases). Germline V gene sequence: CDR1 SEHNR, CDR2 FQNEAQ (reference sequence). V was clipped by 5 bases and J by 7 bases, with 18 bases between them. There are 15 residues in the CDR3.

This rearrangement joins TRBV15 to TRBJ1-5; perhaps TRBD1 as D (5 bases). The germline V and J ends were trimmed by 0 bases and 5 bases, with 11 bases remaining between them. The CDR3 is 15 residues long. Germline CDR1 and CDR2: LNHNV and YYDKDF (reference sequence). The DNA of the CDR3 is TGTGCCACCAGCAGAGAAGGGGTAAGGGATCAGCCCCAGCATTTT. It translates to CATSREGVRDQPQHF.

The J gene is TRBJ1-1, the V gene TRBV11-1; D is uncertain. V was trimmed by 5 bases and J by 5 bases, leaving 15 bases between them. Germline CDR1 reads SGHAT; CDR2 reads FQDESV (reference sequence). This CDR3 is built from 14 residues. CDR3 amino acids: CASSQVFRLTEAFF. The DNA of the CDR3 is TGTGCCAGCAGCCAAGTGTTCCGGTTGACTGAAGCTTTCTTT.

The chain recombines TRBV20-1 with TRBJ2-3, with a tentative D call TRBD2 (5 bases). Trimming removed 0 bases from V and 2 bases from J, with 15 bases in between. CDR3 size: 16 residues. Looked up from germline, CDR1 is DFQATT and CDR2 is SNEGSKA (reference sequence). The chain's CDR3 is CSARDSGKGYTDTQYF. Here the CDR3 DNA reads TGCAGTGCTAGAGATTCGGGGAAGGGTTACACAGATACGCAGTATTTT.

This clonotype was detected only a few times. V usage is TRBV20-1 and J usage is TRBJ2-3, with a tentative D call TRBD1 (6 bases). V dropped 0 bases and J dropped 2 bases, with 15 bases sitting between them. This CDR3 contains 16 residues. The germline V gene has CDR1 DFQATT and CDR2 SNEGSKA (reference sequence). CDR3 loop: CSAREAAGQFTDTQYF. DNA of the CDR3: TGCAGTGCTAGAGAGGCGGCCGGACAGTTCACAGATACGCAGTATTTT.